The clone carrying this TCR beta chain has at least ten counts. TCRdb itself ran the 5' RACE reads through MiXCR, one entry per CDR3 protein. The repertoire holds 250,000 to 300,000 distinct CDR3 sequences, 8% to 9.5% seen once, with under 7.5% in the top ten. This entry belongs to a study of identical twins. This CDR3 comprises 15 residues. V dropped 5 bases and J dropped 2 bases, with 17 bases sitting between them. Germline assignment: CDR1 SGHDT and CDR2 YYEEEE. These data were also reused for a study on yellow fever vaccine responses in identical twins.

This receptor was taken from a woman in her late teens or twenties in good health. Sequencing was done on a sample of CD8+ T cells sorted from blood. The chain employs TRBV5-6 and TRBJ2-7; D remains ambiguous. The CDR3 loop reads CASSQLQALTYEQYF. CDR3 nucleotides: TGTGCCAGCAGTCAACTCCAGGCTCTTACCTACGAGCAGTACTTC.